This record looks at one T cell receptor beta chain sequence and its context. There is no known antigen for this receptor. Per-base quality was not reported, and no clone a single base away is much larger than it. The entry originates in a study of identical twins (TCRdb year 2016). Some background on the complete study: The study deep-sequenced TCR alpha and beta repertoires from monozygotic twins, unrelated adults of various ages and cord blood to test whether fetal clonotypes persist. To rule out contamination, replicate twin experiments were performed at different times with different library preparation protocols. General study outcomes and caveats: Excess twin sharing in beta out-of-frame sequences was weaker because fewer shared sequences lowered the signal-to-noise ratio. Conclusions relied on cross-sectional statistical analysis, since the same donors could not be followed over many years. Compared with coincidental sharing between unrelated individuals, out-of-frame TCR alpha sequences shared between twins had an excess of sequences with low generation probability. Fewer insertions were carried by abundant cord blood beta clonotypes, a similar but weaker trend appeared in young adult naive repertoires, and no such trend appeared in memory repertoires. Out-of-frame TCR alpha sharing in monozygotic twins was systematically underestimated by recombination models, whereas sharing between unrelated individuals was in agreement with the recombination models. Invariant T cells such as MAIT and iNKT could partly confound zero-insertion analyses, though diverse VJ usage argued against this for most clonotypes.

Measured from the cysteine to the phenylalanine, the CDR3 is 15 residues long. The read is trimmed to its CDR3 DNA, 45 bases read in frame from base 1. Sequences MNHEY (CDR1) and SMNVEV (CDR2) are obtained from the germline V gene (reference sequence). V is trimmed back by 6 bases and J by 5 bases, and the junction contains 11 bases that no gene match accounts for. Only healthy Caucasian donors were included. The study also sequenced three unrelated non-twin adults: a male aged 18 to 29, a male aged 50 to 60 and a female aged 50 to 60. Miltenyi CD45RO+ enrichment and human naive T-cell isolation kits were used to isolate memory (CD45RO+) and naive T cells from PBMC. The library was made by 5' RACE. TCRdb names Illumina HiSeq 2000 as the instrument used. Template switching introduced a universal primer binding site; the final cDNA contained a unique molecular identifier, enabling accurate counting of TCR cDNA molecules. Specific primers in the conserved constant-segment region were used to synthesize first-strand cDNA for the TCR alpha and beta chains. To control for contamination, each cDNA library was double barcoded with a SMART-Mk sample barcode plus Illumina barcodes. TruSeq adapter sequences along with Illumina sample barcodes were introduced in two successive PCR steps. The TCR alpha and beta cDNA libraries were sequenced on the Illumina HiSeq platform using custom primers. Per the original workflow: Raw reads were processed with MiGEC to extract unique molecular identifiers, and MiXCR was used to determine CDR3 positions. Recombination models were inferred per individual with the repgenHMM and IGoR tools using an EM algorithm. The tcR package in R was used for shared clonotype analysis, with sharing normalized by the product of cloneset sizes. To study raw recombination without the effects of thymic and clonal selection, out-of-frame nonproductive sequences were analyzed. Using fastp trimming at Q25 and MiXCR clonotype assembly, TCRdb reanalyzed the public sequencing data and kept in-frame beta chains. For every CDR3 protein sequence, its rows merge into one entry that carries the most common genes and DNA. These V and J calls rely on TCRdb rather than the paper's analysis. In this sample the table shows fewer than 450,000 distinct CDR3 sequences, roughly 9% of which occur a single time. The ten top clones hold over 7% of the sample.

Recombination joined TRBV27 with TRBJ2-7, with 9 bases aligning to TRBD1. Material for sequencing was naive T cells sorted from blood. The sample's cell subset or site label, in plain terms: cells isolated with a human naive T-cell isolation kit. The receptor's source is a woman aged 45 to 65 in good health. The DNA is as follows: TGTGCCAGCAGCCTACAGGGGACAGGGTCCCACGAGCAGTACTTC. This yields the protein CASSLQGTGSHEQYF.